A selection of T cell receptor beta chains follows, all from one sample in a study of shared clonotypes between healthy human individuals. The method was immunoSEQ multiplex PCR; TCRdb's version includes in-frame clones alone and lacks a portion of them. The sample comprises 2 million to 2.5 million clones, nearly 97% of which are singletons, and roughly 0.13% rests with the top ten. Sequenced input: naive CD4+ T cells sorted from blood. Receptors were obtained from a young man in good health. Both conserved end residues are part of each CDR3. The D gene is left open where the match is weak. Some rows mark clone size as missing; the rest say once, few, many or name a class of expanded clone.

cdr3_nt cdr3_aa d_call j_call v_call clone_size
TGTGCCAGCAGTTACGCAGGGTACAAGGGTGAGCAGTTCTTC CASSYAGYKGEQFF . TRBJ2-1 TRBV6-5 once
TGTGCCAGCAGCTTGGGGGGCGGGGCTGAAGCTTTCTTT CASSLGGGAEAFF . TRBJ1-1 TRBV5-6 .
TGTGCCAGCAGCCTCTCGACTAAGCTGAACACCGGGGAGCTGTTTTTT CASSLSTKLNTGELFF . TRBJ2-2 TRBV5-6 .
TGCGCCAGCAGCGTAGGGACTAGCGGAACCTACGAGCAGTACTTC CASSVGTSGTYEQYF TRBD2 TRBJ2-7 TRBV5-1 once
TGTGCCAGTAGTAACCAGGGGAGCTATGGCTACACCTTC CASSNQGSYGYTF . TRBJ1-2 TRBV19 once
TGCAGCGTTGAGGGGCTGGACAGATCCACCGGGGAGCTGTTTTTT CSVEGLDRSTGELFF . TRBJ2-2 TRBV29-1 .
TGTGCCAGCAGCTCGACAGGACGAGGTGGGGAGACCCAGTACTTC CASSSTGRGGETQYF . TRBJ2-5 TRBV11-2 .
TGTGCCAGCAGCCGCGACGACGGGACGTATGTTCCCAATGAGCAGTTCTTC CASSRDDGTYVPNEQFF . TRBJ2-1 TRBV5-6 once
TGTGCCAGCTCACCACGGGCGGAAGTCGACACTGAAGCTTTCTTT CASSPRAEVDTEAFF . TRBJ1-1 TRBV18 .
TGTGCCAGAAGCCCCCGGGACAGGGACCCTCCTGGGAACCGTGGCCGTGGCGATACGCAGTATTTT CARSPRDRDPPGNRGRGDTQYF TRBD1 TRBJ2-3 TRBV5-3 .
TGTGCCAGCAGTTCGTACTACGAGCAGTACTTC CASSSYYEQYF . TRBJ2-7 TRBV28 .
TGTGCCAGCAGTTACTCGATTAGGGTAAGAGCTTTCTTT CASSYSIRVRAFF . TRBJ1-1 TRBV6-5 once
TGCGCCAGCACCCGCGGGGAAAGTATTACGCAGTATTTT CASTRGESITQYF . TRBJ2-3 TRBV5-1 .
TGTGCCAGCAGCCCCCTTGAGGGGCTTGGCTACACCTTC CASSPLEGLGYTF . TRBJ1-2 TRBV11-2 .
TGTGCCATCAGCCTGCGAGGGGCTGAAGACGAGCAGTACTTC CAISLRGAEDEQYF . TRBJ2-7 TRBV10-3 .
TGTGCCAGCAGGGTATCCTTTATGAACACTGAAGCTTTCTTT CASRVSFMNTEAFF . TRBJ1-1 TRBV11-2 .
TGTGCCTGGAGTGAAACCCGGGGCAATCAGCCCCAGCATTTT CAWSETRGNQPQHF . TRBJ1-5 TRBV30 .